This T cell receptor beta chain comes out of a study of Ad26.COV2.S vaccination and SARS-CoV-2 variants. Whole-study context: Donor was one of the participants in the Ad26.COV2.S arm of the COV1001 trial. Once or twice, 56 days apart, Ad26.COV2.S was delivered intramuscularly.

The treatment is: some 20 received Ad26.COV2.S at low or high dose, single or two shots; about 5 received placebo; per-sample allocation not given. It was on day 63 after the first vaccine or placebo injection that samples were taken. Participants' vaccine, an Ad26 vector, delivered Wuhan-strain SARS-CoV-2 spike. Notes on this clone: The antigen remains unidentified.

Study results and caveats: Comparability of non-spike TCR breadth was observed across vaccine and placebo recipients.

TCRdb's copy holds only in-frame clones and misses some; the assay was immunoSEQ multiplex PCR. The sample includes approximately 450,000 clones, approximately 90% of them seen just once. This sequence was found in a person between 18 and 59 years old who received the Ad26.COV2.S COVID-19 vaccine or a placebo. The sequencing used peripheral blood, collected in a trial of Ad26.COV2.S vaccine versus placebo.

The CDR3 bases are TGTGCCAGCAGTGAATTCCCTAATACAGGGACTGGGGCCAACGTCCTGACTTTC. Protein product: CASSEFPNTGTGANVLTF. This chain connects TRBV6-1 to TRBJ2-6, with D possibly being TRBD1 (6 bases). In germline, CDR1 is MNHNS, CDR2 SASEGT. This CDR3 has 18 amino acids. Trimming left V 2 bases short and J 2 bases short, with 16 bases between.